Below, 21 T cell receptor beta chains from the same sample are listed, as sequenced in a study of a mutant IDH1 vaccine in newly diagnosed glioma. These receptors' antigens are unknown. The assay was immunoSEQ multiplex PCR, and TCRdb's table has in-frame clones only and misses some. In the table there are roughly 130,000 clones, about four fifths of which are singletons. The time point was: week 11, during vaccination. The content of each vaccine dose was 300 ug of mutant IDH1 20-mer peptide, and topical imiquimod accompanied it. Material: PBMCs, obtained from a glioma patient whose treatment included an IDH1 peptide vaccine. Receptors were obtained from a man aged 40-49 years with glioma.

V usage is TRBV6-1 and J usage is TRBJ1-5, with D unclear. The CDR3 contains 18 residues. V lost 2 bases and J lost 0, with 17 bases in between. CDR1 MNHNS and CDR2 SASEGT come from the germline V gene. CDR3 DNA sequence: TGTGCCAGCAGTGAATTTAGCTCGGGTGGTTTTAGCAATCAGCCCCAGCATTTT. Protein product: CASSEFSSGGFSNQPQHF.

This clone turned up a few times. This chain joins TRBV18 and TRBJ2-7; unclear D gene. Germline lookup yields CDR1 KGHSH and CDR2 LQKENI. The CDR3 contains 13 residues. The V end lost 1 base, the J end lost 2 bases, and 6 bases lay between the germline ends. CDR3 amino acids: CASSPQAAYEQYF. CDR3 nucleotide sequence: TGTGCCAGCTCACCACAAGCAGCCTACGAGCAGTACTTC.

The chain joins TRBV5-1 to TRBJ2-5, with D possibly TRBD2 on 5 matching bases. CDR1 is SGHRS and CDR2 is YFSETQ in the germline V gene. This CDR3 region has 12 residues. V dropped 6 bases and J dropped 7 bases, with 13 bases sitting between them. CDR3 coding DNA: TGCGCCAGCACCTCCCCCCGGGGGACCCAGTACTTC. Its protein is CASTSPRGTQYF.

The chain carries TRBV2 and TRBJ2-1, with D perhaps matching TRBD2 (5 bases). V shed 10 bases and J shed 1 base, with 14 bases lying between them. The CDR3 is 14 amino acids. CDR1 and CDR2 from the germline V gene are SNHLY and FYNNEI. In DNA form, the CDR3 reads TGTGCCACCTTCCAAGGAGGATCCTACAATGAGCAGTTCTTC. It yields the protein CATFQGGSYNEQFF.

The J gene is TRBJ2-5, the V gene TRBV6-5; D may be TRBD1 (6 bases). V lost 2 bases to trimming and J lost 5 bases, with 12 bases between them. The germline V gene encodes CDR1 MNHEY and CDR2 SVGAGI. The CDR3 spans 14 residues. The CDR3 DNA is TGTGCCAGCAGTTACGTGGGGGCTTGGGAGACCCAGTACTTC. This translates into CASSYVGAWETQYF.

The J gene is TRBJ1-1, the V gene TRBV5-4, with TRBD1 identical over 9 bases. Trimming took 4 bases from V and 4 from J; bases not matched to a gene: 8. This CDR3 region has 15 residues. Germline CDR1 and CDR2: SGHNT and YYREEE (reference sequence). The CDR3 region is CASSPPGQGPTEAFF. In nucleotides, the CDR3 is TGTGCCAGCAGCCCGCCGGGACAGGGACCCACTGAAGCTTTCTTT.

CDR3 sequence reads: CASSIDGGSGETQYF. CDR3 nucleotides: TGTGCCAGTAGTATAGATGGCGGGAGCGGGGAGACCCAGTACTTC. The gene calls are TRBV19 and TRBJ2-5; TRBD2 matches at 7 bases. V gave up 0 bases and J gave up 5 bases; unmatched junction bases: 6. This CDR3 is 15 amino acids long. Germline loops: CDR1 LNHDA, CDR2 SQIVND (reference sequence). The entire variable domain, with the rest obtained from reference TRBV19 and TRBJ2-5, is as follows: DGGITQSPKYLFRKEGQNVTLSCEQNLNHDAMYWYRQDPGQGLRLIYYSQIVNDFQKGDIAEGYSVSREKKESFPLTVTSAQKNPTAFYLCASSIDGGSGETQYFGPGTRLLVL.

This clone was picked up a small number of times. The V call is TRBV28, the J call TRBJ1-5; TRBD1 is a possible D gene (5 bases). Germline CDR1 is MDHEN and CDR2 is SYDVKM. This CDR3 contains 12 residues. Trimming cost V 6 bases and J 7 bases, with 10 bases left between them. The CDR3 DNA follows: TGTGCCAGCAGGAACCGGGGCCAGCCCCAGCATTTT. Protein: CASRNRGQPQHF.

The chain has TRBV19 and TRBJ2-5, with TRBD2 matching over 11 bases. V was pared by 4 bases and J by 2 bases, with 3 bases of the junction left unmatched. This CDR3 region has 15 residues. CDR1 is LNHDA and CDR2 is SQIVND in the germline V gene (reference sequence). The CDR3 DNA is TGTGCCAGTAGTACCCGACTAGCGGGGCAAGAGACCCAGTACTTC. Translating it yields CASSTRLAGQETQYF.

The chain employs TRBV28 and TRBJ2-6; TRBD1 matches 8 bases. This CDR3 has 14 residues. J lost 4 bases, V lost 7 bases, and 3 bases had no gene match. Germline values: CDR1 MDHEN, CDR2 SYDVKM. The CDR3 coding sequence is TGTGCCAGCACAGGGGGCCCCGGGGCCAACGTCCTGACTTTC. Protein sequence: CASTGGPGANVLTF. Full variable domain (remainder filled in from reference TRBV28 and TRBJ2-6): DVKVTQSSRYLVKRTGEKVFLECVQDMDHENMFWYRQDPGLGLRLIYFSYDVKMKEKGDIPEGYSVSREKKERFSLILESASTNQTSMYLCASTGGPGANVLTFGAGSRLTVL.

The chain has TRBV28 and TRBJ1-5; D gene unclear. V was pared by 11 bases and J by 5 bases, with 7 bases between. Germline values: CDR1 MDHEN, CDR2 SYDVKM. The CDR3 contains 10 residues. CDR3 DNA sequence: TGTGCCGGAGGATATCAGCCCCAGCATTTT. Its protein product is CAGGYQPQHF.

This chain uses TRBV4-3 with TRBJ2-7, with D perhaps assigned TRBD1 or TRBD2 (6 bases each). V gave up 0 bases and J gave up 6 bases, with 12 bases separating them. The length of the CDR3 is 14 residues. Germline CDR1 and CDR2: LGHNA and YSLEER. The CDR3 nucleotides are TGCGCCAGCAGCCAAGATTCCAGGGGAGGCGAGCAGTACTTC. It yields the protein CASSQDSRGGEQYF.

The chain uses TRBV27 and TRBJ2-7; D gene unclear. The V end lost 0 bases, the J end lost 0 bases, and 6 bases lay between the germline ends. The CDR3 covers 14 residues. Germline lookup yields CDR1 MNHEY and CDR2 SMNVEV (reference sequence). The CDR3 loop is CASSLSPSSYEQYF. The CDR3, as DNA: TGTGCCAGCAGTTTATCCCCGAGCTCCTACGAGCAGTACTTC.

This chain joins TRBV4-3 and TRBJ2-2; 15 nucleotides align to TRBD2. The CDR3 runs to 19 residues. V gave up 1 base and J gave up 0 bases; unmatched junction bases: 3. Germline loops: CDR1 LGHNA, CDR2 YSLEER. CDR3 region: CASSQGRTSGRANTGELFF. The CDR3 coding sequence is TGCGCCAGCAGCCAAGGGCGGACTAGCGGGAGGGCGAACACCGGGGAGCTGTTTTTT.

The sample holds one count of this clone. The rearrangement links TRBV2 to TRBJ1-5, with D possibly being TRBD1 (6 bases). From germline, CDR1 is SNHLY and CDR2 FYNNEI. This CDR3 region has 14 residues. The V end lost 5 bases, the J end lost 2 bases, and 10 bases lay between the germline ends. In nucleotides, the CDR3 is TGTGCCAGCAGTCGAGGGGGAGGCAATCAGCCCCAGCATTTT. Its protein is CASSRGGGNQPQHF.

The chain combines TRBV5-6 with TRBJ2-1, with D unclear. CDR3 length: 13 amino acids. The germline gives CDR1 SGHDT, CDR2 YYEEEE. V shed 1 base and J shed 8 bases, with 10 bases lying between them. CDR3 in amino acids: CASSLPLSDEQFF. CDR3 bases: TGTGCCAGCAGCTTGCCGCTGAGCGATGAGCAGTTCTTC.

This chain joins TRBV30 and TRBJ2-5, with D hard to call. The germline gives CDR1 GTSNPN, CDR2 SVGIG (reference sequence). The V and J ends lost 7 bases and 4 bases respectively, with 10 bases between them. This CDR3 comprises 11 residues. DNA for the CDR3: TGTGCCTCCGAGGTCGGAGAGACCCAGTACTTC. Protein: CASEVGETQYF.

The genes are TRBV27 and TRBJ2-1; tentative D call: TRBD2 (6 bases). The CDR3 loop spans 15 amino acids. Trimming stripped 9 bases from V and 1 base from J, with 16 bases between. Germline V lookup: CDR1 MNHEY, CDR2 SMNVEV (reference sequence). The DNA for the CDR3 is TGTGCCAGTGCTCGCGGGGACCCGTCCTACAATGAGCAGTTCTTC. This encodes CASARGDPSYNEQFF.

In nucleotides, the CDR3 is TGTGCCAGCAGTGAAGGACTAGCGGGGGGCGATGAGCAGTTCTTC. This codes for CASSEGLAGGDEQFF. The genes are TRBV2 and TRBJ2-1; TRBD2 aligns across 13 bases. This CDR3 has 15 amino acids. The germline V gene has CDR1 SNHLY and CDR2 FYNNEI. Germline trimming cut 1 base from V and 8 bases from J; bases unmatched to any gene: 2.

The CDR3 bases are TGTGCCAGCACCCCCCCCGGGACCAAAGGTGCCGAGCAGTACTTC. It codes for CASTPPGTKGAEQYF. J is TRBJ2-7 and V is TRBV28; D may match TRBD1 or TRBD2 (5 bases each). This CDR3 is built from 15 residues. The V end lost 7 bases, the J end lost 6 bases, and 22 bases lay between the germline ends. CDR1 is MDHEN and CDR2 is SYDVKM in the germline V gene.

There are many counts of this clone. The chain carries TRBV6-1 and TRBJ1-5; the D gene is possibly TRBD1 (5 bases). The ends were cut back, 2 bases at V and 4 bases at J, with 9 bases in the middle. CDR1 is MNHNS and CDR2 is SASEGT in the germline V gene. The CDR3 covers 14 residues. The CDR3 DNA sequence: TGTGCCAGCAGTGAATTGGGGGATAATCAGCCCCAGCATTTT. Protein product: CASSELGDNQPQHF.